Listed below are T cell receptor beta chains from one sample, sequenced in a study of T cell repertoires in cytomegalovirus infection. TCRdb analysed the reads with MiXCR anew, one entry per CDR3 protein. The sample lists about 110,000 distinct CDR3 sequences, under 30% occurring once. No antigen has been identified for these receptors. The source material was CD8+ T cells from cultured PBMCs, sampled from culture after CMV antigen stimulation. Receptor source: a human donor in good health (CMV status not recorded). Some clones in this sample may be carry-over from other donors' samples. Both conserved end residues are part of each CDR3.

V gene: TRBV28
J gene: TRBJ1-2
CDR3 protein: CASSLTGQTNYGYTF

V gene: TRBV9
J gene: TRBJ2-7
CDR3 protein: CASSVGAGGIYEQYF

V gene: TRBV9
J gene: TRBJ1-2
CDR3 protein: CASSESTGNGYTF

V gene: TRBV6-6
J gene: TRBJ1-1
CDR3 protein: CASSTFYAPFSEAFF

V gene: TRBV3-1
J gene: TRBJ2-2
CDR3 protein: CASSQDHQDLHTGELFF

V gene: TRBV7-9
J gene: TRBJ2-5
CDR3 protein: CASSPVLGQPGTQYF

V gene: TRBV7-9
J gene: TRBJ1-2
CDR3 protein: CASSSAQGLYGYTF

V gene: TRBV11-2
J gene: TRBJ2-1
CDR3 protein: CASSLEGEGLEQFF

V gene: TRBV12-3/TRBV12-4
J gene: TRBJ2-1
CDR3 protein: CASSWTGGGNEQFF

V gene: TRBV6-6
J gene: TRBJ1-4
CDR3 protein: CASTAVGGEEKLFF

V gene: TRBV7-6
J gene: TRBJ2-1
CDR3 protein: CASSLATRNGYNEQFF

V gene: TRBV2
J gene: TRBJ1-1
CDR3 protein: CAFRRLGTEAFF

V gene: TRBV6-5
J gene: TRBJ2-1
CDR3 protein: CASSYQDEQFF

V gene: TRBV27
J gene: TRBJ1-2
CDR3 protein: CASSFGQGEIYGYTF

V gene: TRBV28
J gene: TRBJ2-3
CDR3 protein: CASSAPKPGTSPEPDTQYF

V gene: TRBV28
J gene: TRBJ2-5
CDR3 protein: CASSPDGTLQETQYF

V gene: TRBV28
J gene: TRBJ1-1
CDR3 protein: CASTPRDRSEAFF

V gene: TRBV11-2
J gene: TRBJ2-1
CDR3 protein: CASSLWGNYNEQFF

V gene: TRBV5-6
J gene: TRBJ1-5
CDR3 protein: CASSFGSPVGGYQPQHF

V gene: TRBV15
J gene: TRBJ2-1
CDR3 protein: CATSREREQGADEQFF

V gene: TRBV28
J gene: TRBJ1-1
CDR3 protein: CASSFLQGEAFF

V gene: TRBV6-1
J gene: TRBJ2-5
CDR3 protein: CASRTGEETQYF

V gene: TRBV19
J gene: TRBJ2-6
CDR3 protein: CASSTTFEVVGANVLTF

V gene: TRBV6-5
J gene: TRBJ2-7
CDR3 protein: CASTRGGGNYEQYF

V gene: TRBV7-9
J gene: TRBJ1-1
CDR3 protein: CAIPRGPTEAFF

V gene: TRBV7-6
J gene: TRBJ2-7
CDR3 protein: CASSDSGGYEQYF

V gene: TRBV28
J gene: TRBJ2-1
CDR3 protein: CASSTRRGRRDEQFF

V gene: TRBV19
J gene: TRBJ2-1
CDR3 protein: CASSLIAGGVYNEQFF

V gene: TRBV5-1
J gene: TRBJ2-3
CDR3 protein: CASSLGRQTSTDTQYF

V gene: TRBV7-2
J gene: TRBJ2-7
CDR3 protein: CASSLNRESYEQYF

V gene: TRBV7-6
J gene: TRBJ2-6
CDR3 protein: CASSLAEWDSGANVLTF